The clone carrying this T cell receptor beta chain came up once. The antigen remains undetermined. There were likely unrecorded immune exposures, though donors were nominally healthy when sampled. The data were obtained in a study of cytomegalovirus exposure and HLA in healthy donors. Study-wide results and caveats: Confirmation in vitro established that three CMV-associated chains were specific for CMV antigens. Exclusion as indistinguishable affected some V segments, including TRBV6-2 and TRBV6-3. In a later analysis, V- and J-gene trimming of beta chains associated with a DCLRE1C missense variant, replicated independently.

Researchers ran the PCR with 60 Vbeta and 13 Jbeta primers. TCRdb's copy holds only in-frame clones and misses some; the assay was immunoSEQ multiplex PCR. The sample lists some 150,000 clones; 76% were seen once. Germline CDR1 LNHDA, CDR2 SQIVND (reference sequence). The CDR3 length is 14 residues. V lost 7 bases and J lost 0, with 10 bases in between. This receptor was identified in a female donor in good health and CMV-seronegative. The sample consisted of PBMCs. This sequence joins TRBV19 and TRBJ1-3; tentatively, D is TRBD1 (5 bases). The CDR3 nucleotides are TGTGCCAGTAACACAGGCAACTCTGGAAACACCATATATTTT. Amino acid sequence: CASNTGNSGNTIYF.